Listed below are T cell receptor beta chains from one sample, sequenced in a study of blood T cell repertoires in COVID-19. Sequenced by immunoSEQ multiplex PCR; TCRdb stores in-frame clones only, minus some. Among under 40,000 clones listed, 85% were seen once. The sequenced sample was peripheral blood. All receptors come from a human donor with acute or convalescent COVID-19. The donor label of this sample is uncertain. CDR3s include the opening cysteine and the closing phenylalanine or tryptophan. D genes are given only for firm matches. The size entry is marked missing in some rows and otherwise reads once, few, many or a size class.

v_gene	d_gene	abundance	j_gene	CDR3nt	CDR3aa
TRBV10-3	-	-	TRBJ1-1	TGTGCCAGCCAGGAGGGCCACACTGAAGCTTTCTTT	CASQEGHTEAFF
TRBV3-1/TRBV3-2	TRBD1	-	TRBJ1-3	TGTGCCAGCAGCAGGACAGGGATTATCGGAGACACCATATATTTT	CASSRTGIIGDTIYF
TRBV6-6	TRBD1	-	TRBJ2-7	TGTGCCAGCAGTCCTTGGACAGGCTCCTACGAGCAGTACTTC	CASSPWTGSYEQYF
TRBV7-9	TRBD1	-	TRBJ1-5	TGTGCCAGCAGCCAGGACAGGTTCAATCAGCCCCAGCATTTT	CASSQDRFNQPQHF
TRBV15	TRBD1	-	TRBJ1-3	TGTGCCACCAGCTGGACAGGGAAGGCGATCTCTGGAAACACCATATATTTT	CATSWTGKAISGNTIYF
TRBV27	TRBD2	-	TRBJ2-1	TGTGCCAGCGGCAATTCCCGCGGGAGGGAGCAGTTCTTC	CASGNSRGREQFF
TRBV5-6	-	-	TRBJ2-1	TGTGCCAGCATAGGGGCGGGGCCCAGCTCCTACAATGAGCAGTTCTTC	CASIGAGPSSYNEQFF
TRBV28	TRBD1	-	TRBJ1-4	TGTGCCAGCAGTCCTGGACAGGCAACTAATGAAAAACTGTTTTTT	CASSPGQATNEKLFF
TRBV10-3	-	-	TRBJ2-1	TGTGCCATCAGTGAAAGTACAGGGCACTACAATGAGCAGTTCTTC	CAISESTGHYNEQFF
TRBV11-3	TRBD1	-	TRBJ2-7	TGTGCCAGCAGTCGTCCTCGACCTGGGACAGGGGCCGAAGTTTGGGACGAGCAGTACTTC	CASSRPRPGTGAEVWDEQYF
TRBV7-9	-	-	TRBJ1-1	TGTGCCAGCAGCCCGGGGGGGAACACTGAAGCTTTCTTT	CASSPGGNTEAFF
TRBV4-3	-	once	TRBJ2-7	TGCGCCAGCAGCCTCGGACTGGGCGTGAACAACGAGCAGTACTTC	CASSLGLGVNNEQYF
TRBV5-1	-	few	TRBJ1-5	TGCGCCAGCAGCTTGGACGGGAATCAGCCCCAGCATTTT	CASSLDGNQPQHF
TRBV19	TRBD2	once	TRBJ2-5	TGTGCCAGTAGTATGCCGGGGGGTCAGACCCAGTACTTC	CASSMPGGQTQYF
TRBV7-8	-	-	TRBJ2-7	TGTGCCAGCAGCTCTTTAGTCGGGAGAGGAGACGAGCAGTACTTC	CASSSLVGRGDEQYF
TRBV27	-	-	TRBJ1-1	TGTGCCAGCAGTCCATCAATTCCACCCGAAGTTTTTCTAACAGGGTACACTGAAGCTTTCTTT	CASSPSIPPEVFLTGYTEAFF
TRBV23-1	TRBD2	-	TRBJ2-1	TGCGCCAGCAGTCCCCCGATGGGACAGGGACACGGGACTAGCGGAGACAATGAGCAGTTCTTC	CASSPPMGQGHGTSGDNEQFF
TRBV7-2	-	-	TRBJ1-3	TGTGCCAGCAGGGAATGGAGCTCTGGAAACACCATATATTTT	CASREWSSGNTIYF
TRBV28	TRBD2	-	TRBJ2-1	TGTGCCAGCAGCGTCATGGCGGGAGGTTCCCACAATGAGCAGTTCTTC	CASSVMAGGSHNEQFF
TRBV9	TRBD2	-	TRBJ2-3	TGTGCCAGCACCCTAGGTAGCGGGGGCCTGCGGTACACAGATACGCAGTATTTT	CASTLGSGGLRYTDTQYF